The sample holds many counts of the clone carrying this T cell receptor (beta chain). TCR beta VDJ combinations and CDR3 sequences were profiled from genomic DNA. One entry per CDR3 protein, called by TCRdb with MiXCR from the reads. This table holds some 42,000 distinct CDR3 sequences, about 70% found once. This specimen comes from a study of CD8+CD57+ T cells in acquired aplastic anemia. The CDR3 sequence is 16 residues long. V lost 1 base and J lost 2; bases outside the gene matches: 11. The germline gives CDR1 DFQATT, CDR2 SNEGSKA (reference sequence). This chain joins TRBV20-1 and TRBJ2-7, with TRBD2 matching 7 bases. This clonotype originated in a human donor in good health, serving as a control. The sequenced material came from sorted CD4+, CD8+, or CD8+CD57+ T cells (not recorded which) from PBMCs. CDR3 sequence (DNA): TGCAGTGCTAGAGGGTTGGGTGAGGGGAGGGCCTACGAGCAGTACTTC. It specifies CSARGLGEGRAYEQYF.